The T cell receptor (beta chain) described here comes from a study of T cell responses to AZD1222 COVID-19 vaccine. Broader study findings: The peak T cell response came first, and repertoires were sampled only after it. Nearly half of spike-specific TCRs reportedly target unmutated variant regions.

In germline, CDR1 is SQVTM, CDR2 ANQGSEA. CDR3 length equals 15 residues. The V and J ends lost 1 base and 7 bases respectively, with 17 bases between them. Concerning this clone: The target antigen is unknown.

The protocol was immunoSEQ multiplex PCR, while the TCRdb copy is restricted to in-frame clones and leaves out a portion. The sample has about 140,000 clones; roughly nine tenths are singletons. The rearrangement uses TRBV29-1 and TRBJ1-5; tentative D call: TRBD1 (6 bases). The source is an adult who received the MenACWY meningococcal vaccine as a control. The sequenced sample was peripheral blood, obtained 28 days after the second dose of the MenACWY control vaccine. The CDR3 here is CSVEVGGGRGQPQHF. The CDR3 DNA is TGCAGCGTTGAAGTGGGCGGGGGGCGTGGGCAGCCCCAGCATTTT. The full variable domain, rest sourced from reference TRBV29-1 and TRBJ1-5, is SAVISQKPSRDICQRGTSLTIQCQVDSQVTMMFWYRQQPGQSLTLIATANQGSEATYESGFVIDKFPISRPNLTFSTLTVSNMSPEDSSIYLCSVEVGGGRGQPQHFGDGTRLSIL.